A single sample gave rise to the 10 T cell receptor beta chains below, sequenced in a study of cytomegalovirus exposure and HLA in healthy donors. 13 Jbeta primers and 60 Vbeta primers were used for the PCR. The data were produced by immunoSEQ multiplex PCR, yet TCRdb's version contains in-frame clones alone and is incomplete. The sample yields roughly 290,000 clones, around 90% seen once. The sequenced sample consisted of PBMCs. The receptors come from a young woman in good health and CMV-seronegative.

The genes are TRBV27 and TRBJ2-1; 8 nucleotides agree with TRBD1. The CDR3 extends over 16 amino acids. Germline V CDR1 and CDR2: MNHEY, SMNVEV (reference sequence). V was pared by 2 bases and J by 1 base, with 4 bases of the junction left unmatched. This CDR3 reads CASSLTDRGSYNEQFF. The CDR3 DNA reads as TGTGCCAGCAGTTTAACTGACAGGGGTTCCTACAATGAGCAGTTCTTC.

This chain uses TRBV18 with TRBJ1-1; no definite D call. V gave up 5 bases and J gave up 1 base, with 8 bases separating them. Per the germline V gene, CDR1 is KGHSH and CDR2 is LQKENI. The CDR3 totals 13 residues. CDR3 sequence: CASSKGENTEAFF. In DNA form, the CDR3 reads TGTGCCAGCTCAAAGGGAGAGAACACTGAAGCTTTCTTT.

The chain carries TRBV7-9 and TRBJ1-5, with D possibly being TRBD1 (6 bases). CDR1 and CDR2 (germline): SEHNR, FQNEAQ (reference sequence). This CDR3 region has 17 residues. With 3 bases removed from V and 2 bases from J, the gap between germline ends came to 17 bases. The CDR3 sequence: CASSFEAGTSGNQPQHF. Written as DNA, the CDR3 is TGTGCCAGCAGCTTTGAAGCCGGGACAAGTGGCAATCAGCCCCAGCATTTT.

This clone was seen once. The J gene is TRBJ2-5, the V gene TRBV14; maybe TRBD1 (5 bases). With the DNA end fitting TRBJ2-7 better, the J assignment may be wrong. From germline, CDR1 is SGHDN and CDR2 FVKESK. The CDR3 totals 14 residues. CDR3 nucleotide sequence: TGTGCCAGCAGCCAAGAAACAGGACCATACGAGCAGTACTTC. Protein sequence: CASSQETGPYEQYF.

The chain links TRBV2 to TRBJ1-5; 9 nucleotides agree with TRBD1. The germline V gene encodes CDR1 SNHLY and CDR2 FYNNEI. The CDR3 is made up of 15 amino acids. The V and J ends lost 2 bases and 7 bases, in that order; junction bases with no gene match: 6. In DNA form, the CDR3 reads TGTGCCAGCAGTGAAACGGGACAGGGAGCCCAGCCCCAGCATTTT. This codes for CASSETGQGAQPQHF.

The chain joins TRBV7-4 to TRBJ1-4; D ambiguous. CDR3 length: 18 residues. V was trimmed by 1 base and J by 12 bases, leaving 27 bases between them. Germline V gene sequence: CDR1 SGHVT, CDR2 SQSDAQ. CDR3: CASSLGPRGGPRMRELFF. In DNA form, the CDR3 reads TGTGCCAGCAGCTTAGGGCCTAGAGGAGGGCCTAGAATGAGAGAACTGTTTTTT. The variable domain in full, with the rest retrieved from reference TRBV7-4 and TRBJ1-4, is GAGVSQSPRYKVAKRGRDVALRCDSISGHVTLYWYRQTLGQGSEVLTYSQSDAQRDKSGRPSGRFSAERPERSVSTLKIQRTEQGDSAVYLCASSLGPRGGPRMRELFFGSGTQLSVL.

Points on this clone: Other DNA sequences in this sample translate to the same CDR3. J is TRBJ1-2 and V is TRBV6-5, with D unclear. The CDR3 has 14 residues. V dropped 0 bases and J dropped 2 bases, with 7 bases sitting between them. Per germline, CDR1 MNHEY and CDR2 SVGAGI. The CDR3 here is CASSYSRGNYGYTF. CDR3 DNA: TGTGCCAGCAGTTACTCGAGAGGGAACTATGGCTACACCTTC.

This chain connects TRBV27 to TRBJ1-2, with 7 bases identical to TRBD1. J was trimmed by 4 bases and V by 5 bases; bases with no gene match: 4. CDR1 is MNHEY, CDR2 SMNVEV, per germline (reference sequence). The CDR3 is 13 amino acids. Here the CDR3 reads CASSPDRTYGYTF. As DNA, the CDR3 is TGTGCCAGCAGTCCGGACAGGACCTATGGCTACACCTTC.

J is TRBJ1-1 and V is TRBV6-8, with a tentative D call TRBD1 (6 bases). Germline V gives CDR1 MNHGY, CDR2 SAAAGT. The CDR3 is 23 amino acids. Deletions cut 2 bases from V and 0 bases from J, with 34 bases between. The CDR3 here is CASSYQLSCLQGSCSLMNTEAFF. The CDR3 region has the DNA TGTGCCAGCAGTTACCAATTATCTTGTTTGCAGGGGAGTTGTTCCTTGATGAACACTGAAGCTTTCTTT.

The chain is built from TRBV18 and TRBJ1-1, with TRBD1 identical over 9 bases. CDR3 length equals 14 residues. J gave up 9 bases and V 2 bases, and 7 bases lay outside the gene matches. CDR1 is KGHSH and CDR2 is LQKENI in the germline V gene. Here the CDR3 reads CASSPVGQGEKAFF. CDR3 DNA sequence: TGTGCCAGCTCACCAGTGGGACAGGGTGAGAAAGCTTTCTTT.